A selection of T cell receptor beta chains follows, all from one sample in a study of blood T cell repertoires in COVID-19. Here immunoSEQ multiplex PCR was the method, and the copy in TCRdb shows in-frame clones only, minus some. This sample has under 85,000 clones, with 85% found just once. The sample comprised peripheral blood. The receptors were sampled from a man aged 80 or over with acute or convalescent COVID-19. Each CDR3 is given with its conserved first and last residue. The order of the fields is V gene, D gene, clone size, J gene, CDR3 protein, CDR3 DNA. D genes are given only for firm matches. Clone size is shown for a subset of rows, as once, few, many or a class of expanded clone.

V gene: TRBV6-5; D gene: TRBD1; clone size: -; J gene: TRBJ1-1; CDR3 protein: CASRAPQGASFF; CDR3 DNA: TGTGCCAGCAGGGCCCCACAGGGGGCAAGTTTCTTT
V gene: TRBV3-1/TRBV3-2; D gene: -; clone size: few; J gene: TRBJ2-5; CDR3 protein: CASSQAAGTLRETQYF; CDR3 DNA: TGTGCCAGCAGCCAAGCCGCCGGGACTCTCAGGGAGACCCAGTACTTC
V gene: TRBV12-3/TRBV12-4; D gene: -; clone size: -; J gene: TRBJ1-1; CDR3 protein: CASSLWQITEAFF; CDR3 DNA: TGTGCCAGCAGTTTGTGGCAGATCACTGAAGCTTTCTTT
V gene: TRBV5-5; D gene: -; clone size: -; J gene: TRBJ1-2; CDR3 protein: CASSLSRGAGYGYTF; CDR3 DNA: TGTGCCAGCAGCTTGTCGCGGGGTGCAGGCTATGGCTACACCTTC
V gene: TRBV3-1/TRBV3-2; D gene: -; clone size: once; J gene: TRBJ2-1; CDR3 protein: CASSSRRGNNEQFF; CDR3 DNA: TGTGCCAGCAGCAGCCGGAGAGGGAACAATGAGCAGTTCTTC
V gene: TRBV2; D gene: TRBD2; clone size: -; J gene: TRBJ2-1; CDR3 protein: CASLRREGRDEQFF; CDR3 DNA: TGTGCCAGCCTCCGGCGGGAGGGCCGGGATGAGCAGTTCTTC
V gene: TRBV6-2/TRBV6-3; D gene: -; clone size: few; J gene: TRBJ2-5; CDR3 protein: CASSYEMQETQYF; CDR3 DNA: TGTGCCAGCAGTTACGAGATGCAAGAGACCCAGTACTTC
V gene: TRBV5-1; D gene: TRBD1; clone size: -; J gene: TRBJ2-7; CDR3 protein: CASSPGQGSEQYF; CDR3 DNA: TGCGCCAGCAGCCCCGGACAGGGGAGTGAGCAGTACTTC
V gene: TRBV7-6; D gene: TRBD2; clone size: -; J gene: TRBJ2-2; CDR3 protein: CASSRGLSTGQELFF; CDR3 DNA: TGTGCCAGCAGCCGGGGACTATCCACCGGTCAGGAGCTGTTTTTT
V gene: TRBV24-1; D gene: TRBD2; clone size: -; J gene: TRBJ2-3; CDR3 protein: CATSDLAGADTQYF; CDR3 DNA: TGTGCCACCAGTGATTTGGCGGGAGCAGATACGCAGTATTTT
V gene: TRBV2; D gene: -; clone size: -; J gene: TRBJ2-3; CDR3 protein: CASSVEVTDTQYF; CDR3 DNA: TGTGCCAGCAGCGTAGAGGTCACAGATACGCAGTATTTT
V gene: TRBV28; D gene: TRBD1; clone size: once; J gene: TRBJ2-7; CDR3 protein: CASSAITGTGSHEQYF; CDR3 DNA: TGTGCCAGCAGTGCCATAACCGGGACAGGGTCTCACGAGCAGTACTTC
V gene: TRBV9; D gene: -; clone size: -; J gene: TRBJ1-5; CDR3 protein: CASSVALGANQPQHF; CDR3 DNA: TGTGCCAGCAGCGTAGCTCTAGGGGCTAACCAGCCCCAGCATTTT
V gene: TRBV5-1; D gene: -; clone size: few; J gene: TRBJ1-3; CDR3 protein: CASSPAPPDSSGNTIYF; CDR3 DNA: TGCGCCAGCAGCCCCGCGCCTCCTGACAGCTCTGGAAACACCATATATTTT
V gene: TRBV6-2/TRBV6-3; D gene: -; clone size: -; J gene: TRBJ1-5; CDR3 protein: CASSWGRQNNQPQHF; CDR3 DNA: TGTGCCAGCAGTTGGGGTCGACAGAACAATCAGCCCCAGCATTTT
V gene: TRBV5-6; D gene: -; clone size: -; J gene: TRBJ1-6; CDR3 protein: CASSLRGNGSPLHF; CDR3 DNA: TGTGCCAGCAGCTTGAGGGGGAACGGTTCACCCCTCCACTTT
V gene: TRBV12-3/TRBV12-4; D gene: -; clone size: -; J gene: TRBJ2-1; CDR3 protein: CASSLTRDEQFF; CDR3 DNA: TGTGCCAGCAGTTTAACGCGGGATGAGCAGTTCTTC
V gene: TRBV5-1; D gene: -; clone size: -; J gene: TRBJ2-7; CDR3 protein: CASSLDAGRGEQYF; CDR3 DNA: TGCGCCAGCAGCTTGGACGCCGGGAGAGGGGAGCAGTACTTC
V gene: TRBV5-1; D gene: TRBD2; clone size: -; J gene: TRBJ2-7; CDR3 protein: CASSLAGGSGSHEQYF; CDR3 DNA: TGCGCCAGCAGCTTGGCCGGAGGGAGCGGGAGCCACGAGCAGTACTTC
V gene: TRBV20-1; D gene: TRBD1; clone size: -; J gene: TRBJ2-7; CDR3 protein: CSASKAGQGDEQYF; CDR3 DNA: TGCAGTGCTAGTAAGGCTGGACAGGGCGACGAGCAGTACTTC
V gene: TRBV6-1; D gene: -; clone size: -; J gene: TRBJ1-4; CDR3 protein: CASSEGHPTNEKLFF; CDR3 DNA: TGTGCCAGCAGTGAGGGACATCCAACTAATGAAAAACTGTTTTTT
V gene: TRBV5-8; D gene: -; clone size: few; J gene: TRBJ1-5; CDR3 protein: CASSLQGFSNQPQHF; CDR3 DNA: TGTGCCAGCAGCTTACAGGGTTTTAGCAATCAGCCCCAGCATTTT
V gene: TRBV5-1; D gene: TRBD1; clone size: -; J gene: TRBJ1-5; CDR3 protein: CASSLEGTGDQPQHF; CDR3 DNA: TGCGCCAGCAGCTTGGAGGGGACAGGGGATCAGCCCCAGCATTTT
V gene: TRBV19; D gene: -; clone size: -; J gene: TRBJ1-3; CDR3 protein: CASRIGTMSSGNTIYF; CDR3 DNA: TGTGCCAGTCGCATCGGTACTATGAGCTCTGGAAACACCATATATTTT
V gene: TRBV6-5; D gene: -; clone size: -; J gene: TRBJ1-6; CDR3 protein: CASSYQQPGNNSPLHF; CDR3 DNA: TGTGCCAGCAGTTACCAACAGCCCGGAAATAATTCACCCCTCCACTTT